The next 8 T cell receptor beta chains were all read from a single sample in a study of cytomegalovirus exposure and HLA in healthy donors. With 60 Vbeta and 13 Jbeta primers, the PCR was carried out. Sequencing was performed with immunoSEQ multiplex PCR; in TCRdb, only in-frame clones are kept and a portion is missing. Seen here are about 96,000 clones, about 70% observed once, and the top ten hold approximately 14%. The specimen was PBMCs. The source of these receptors is a woman aged 70-85 years in good health and CMV-seropositive.

V gene TRBV11-2 combines with J gene TRBJ2-1; 9 bases fit TRBD2. This CDR3 region has 15 residues. Trimming took 1 base from V and 8 from J; bases not matched to a gene: 6. Per germline, CDR1 SGHAT and CDR2 FQNNGV. CDR3 region: CASSLGAGGRDEQFF. The CDR3 DNA is TGTGCCAGCAGCTTAGGAGCGGGAGGCCGGGATGAGCAGTTCTTC.

This clone was counted between two and nine times. This chain connects TRBV5-1 to TRBJ2-4; 7 nucleotides match TRBD1. Germline V gene sequence: CDR1 SGHRS, CDR2 YFSETQ. There are 14 residues in the CDR3. V lost 4 bases and J lost 5; bases outside the gene matches: 6. CDR3 in DNA: TGCGCCAGCAGCACCTACAGGGGCGAAAACATTCAGTACTTC. It encodes CASSTYRGENIQYF.

Only one count was recorded for this clone. The chain couples TRBV7-9 to TRBJ1-2; 7 positions match TRBD1. Germline trimming cut 5 bases from V and 0 bases from J; bases unmatched to any gene: 6. This CDR3 is built from 15 residues. The germline gives CDR1 SEHNR, CDR2 FQNEAQ (reference sequence). The CDR3 loop reads CASSHRQGANYGYTF. As DNA, the CDR3 is TGTGCCAGCAGCCATAGGCAGGGGGCTAACTATGGCTACACCTTC. The complete variable domain, with remaining parts taken from reference TRBV7-9 and TRBJ1-2, reads DTGVSQNPRHKITKRGQNVTFRCDPISEHNRLYWYRQTLGQGPEFLTYFQNEAQLEKSRLLSDRFSAERPKGSFSTLEIQRTEQGDSAMYLCASSHRQGANYGYTFGSGTRLTVV.

There are a few counts of this clone. The chain is built from TRBV13 and TRBJ1-6; TRBD1 aligns across 7 bases. The germline gives CDR1 PRHDT, CDR2 FYEKMQ (reference sequence). The V and J ends lost 6 bases and 4 bases, in that order; junction bases with no gene match: 6. The CDR3 consists of 15 residues. This chain's CDR3 is CASRYGQAYNSPLHF. CDR3 nucleotide sequence: TGTGCCAGCAGATATGGACAGGCTTATAATTCACCCCTCCACTTT. The entire variable domain, with the rest obtained from reference TRBV13 and TRBJ1-6, is as follows: AAGVIQSPRHLIKEKRETATLKCYPIPRHDTVYWYQQGPGQDPQFLISFYEKMQSDKGSIPDRFSAQQFSDYHSELNMSSLELGDSALYFCASRYGQAYNSPLHFGNGTRLTVT.

The rearrangement joins TRBV27 to TRBJ2-5, with TRBD2 matching over 7 bases. V shed 0 bases, J shed 5 bases, and the junction held 3 bases outside the gene matches. CDR1 and CDR2 (germline): MNHEY, SMNVEV (reference sequence). This CDR3 has 14 residues. The CDR3 loop is CASSLSGGTETQYF. The CDR3 nucleotides read TGTGCCAGCAGTTTATCGGGGGGGACGGAGACCCAGTACTTC.

The gene calls are TRBV18 and TRBJ2-7; 7 bases align to TRBD1. V dropped 2 bases and J dropped 1; count of bases not matched to a gene: 2. CDR3 length: 14 residues. Germline V gene lookup returns CDR1 KGHSH and CDR2 LQKENI. The CDR3 sequence is CASSPRTGSYEQYF. The CDR3 coding sequence is TGTGCCAGCTCACCAAGGACAGGATCCTACGAGCAGTACTTC.

The chain carries TRBV7-2 and TRBJ2-1; 14 bases line up with TRBD2. CDR3 size: 15 residues. The V gene end was trimmed by 5 bases and the J gene end by 7 bases; junction bases not matched to a gene: 4. Germline assignment: CDR1 SGHTA and CDR2 FQGNSA. The CDR3 reads CASSGTSGGGNEQFF. CDR3 DNA: TGTGCCAGCAGCGGGACTAGCGGGGGTGGGAATGAGCAGTTCTTC.

The table lists this clone with a count of one. The chain links TRBV15 to TRBJ1-3; no clear D gene. This CDR3 is built from 16 residues. V was trimmed by 1 base and J by 0 bases, leaving 10 bases between them. Germline lookup yields CDR1 LNHNV and CDR2 YYDKDF (reference sequence). CDR3 region: CATSRVPKSSGNTIYF. The CDR3 DNA is TGTGCCACCAGCAGAGTTCCTAAGTCCTCTGGAAACACCATATATTTT.